This record covers a single T cell receptor beta chain. One entry per CDR3 protein, called by TCRdb with MiXCR from the RT-PCR reads. The sample carries almost 700,000 distinct CDR3 sequences, 13% to 15% recorded once. This CDR3 comprises 15 residues. Looked up from germline, CDR1 is SGHRS and CDR2 is YFSETQ. V was clipped by 2 bases and J by 0 bases, with 8 bases between them. Sequencing was performed on memory CD4+ T cells from blood. V usage is TRBV5-1 and J usage is TRBJ2-2; no firm D call. This clonotype originated in a female donor in good health, serving as a healthy control. In nucleotides, the CDR3 is TGCGCCAGCAGCTTCGAACTGGCGAACACCGGGGAGCTGTTTTTT. Translated, it gives CASSFELANTGELFF.